These 17 T cell receptor beta chains came from one sample sequenced in a study of OX40 agonist ivuxolimab in advanced cancers. The method was immunoSEQ multiplex PCR; TCRdb's version includes in-frame clones alone and lacks a portion of them. The data contain 35,000 or so clones, under 85% of them singletons. The starting material was CD4+ or CD8+ T cells sorted from blood, obtained in a trial of the OX40 agonist ivuxolimab. The receptors here all came from an adult with an advanced solid tumor such as melanoma, head and neck, liver or kidney cancer.

The chain is built from TRBV7-9 and TRBJ1-2; D is undetermined. Trimming left V 5 bases short and J 8 bases short, with 12 bases between. The CDR3 contains 12 residues. CDR1 is SEHNR and CDR2 is FQNEAQ in the germline V gene (reference sequence). The CDR3 loop reads CASSNDGRGYTF. Here the CDR3 DNA reads TGTGCCAGCAGCAATGACGGGCGGGGCTACACCTTC.

This chain connects TRBV18 to TRBJ1-3; D is unclear. This CDR3 contains 16 residues. CDR1 KGHSH and CDR2 LQKENI come from the germline V gene. V was pared by 0 bases and J by 0 bases, with 9 bases between. CDR3 amino acids: CASSPPGRDSGNTIYF. CDR3 coding DNA: TGTGCCAGCTCACCACCGGGGAGGGACTCTGGAAACACCATATATTTT.

The genes are TRBV6-5 and TRBJ2-7, with no clear D. This CDR3 contains 14 residues. In germline, CDR1 is MNHEY, CDR2 SVGAGI. Trimming left V 7 bases short and J 2 bases short, with 15 bases between. The CDR3 spells CASMGGPTPYEQYF. CDR3 coding DNA: TGTGCCAGCATGGGCGGACCGACTCCCTACGAGCAGTACTTC.

The J gene is TRBJ2-3, the V gene TRBV5-4; D assignment may be TRBD1 or TRBD2 (5 bases each). V shed 3 bases and J shed 2 bases, with 16 bases lying between them. CDR3 length: 16 residues. CDR1 SGHNT and CDR2 YYREEE come from the germline V gene (reference sequence). The CDR3 loop is CASSWGTALDTDTQYF. As DNA, the CDR3 is TGTGCCAGCAGCTGGGGGACGGCCCTCGACACAGATACGCAGTATTTT.

This clone was recorded a few times. This chain connects TRBV9 to TRBJ1-1; D gene ambiguous. CDR3 length: 12 amino acids. Germline V gene lookup returns CDR1 SGDLS and CDR2 YYNGEE. Trimming took off 3 bases at V and 7 bases at J, with 10 bases between the two ends. Written as DNA, the CDR3 is TGTGCCAGCAGCGCTAACTCCATTGAAGCTTTCTTT. Translating it yields CASSANSIEAFF.

The gene calls are TRBV5-6 and TRBJ1-1; no definite D call. CDR1 is SGHDT and CDR2 is YYEEEE in the germline V gene. The CDR3 runs to 14 residues. The V end lost 0 bases, the J end lost 1 base, and 7 bases lay between the germline ends. The CDR3 DNA follows: TGTGCCAGCAGCTTGGGGCAGGCGAACACTGAAGCTTTCTTT. Amino acid sequence: CASSLGQANTEAFF.

Written as DNA, the CDR3 is TGTGCCATCAGTGAACACTGGACAGGGACAAAAAACATTCAGTACTTC. It specifies CAISEHWTGTKNIQYF. The chain joins TRBV10-3 to TRBJ2-4; TRBD1 matches at 8 bases. Germline V gene lookup returns CDR1 ENHRY and CDR2 SYGVKD. The CDR3 totals 16 residues. J was trimmed by 4 bases and V by 3 bases; bases with no gene match: 8.

V and J are TRBV29-1 and TRBJ1-1, with 7 bases lining up with TRBD1. Trimming cost V 7 bases and J 5 bases; bases outside gene matches: 4. The CDR3 is made up of 11 amino acids. In germline, CDR1 is SQVTM, CDR2 ANQGSEA. The CDR3 DNA reads TGCAGCGAAGGGGGCGAGACTGAAGCTTTCTTT. It translates to CSEGGETEAFF.

This chain connects TRBV9 to TRBJ2-1; maybe TRBD2 (6 bases). The CDR3 loop spans 13 amino acids. V dropped 2 bases and J dropped 4 bases, with 7 bases sitting between them. Germline V gene data show CDR1 as SGDLS and CDR2 as YYNGEE. The CDR3 is CASSVEGYNEQFF. As DNA, the CDR3 is TGTGCCAGCAGCGTGGAGGGATACAATGAGCAGTTCTTC.

The chain has TRBV11-1 and TRBJ2-3; D not certain. Germline-derived CDR1 and CDR2 are SGHAT and FQDESV (reference sequence). The length of the CDR3 is 13 residues. V gave up 3 bases and J gave up 3 bases, with 7 bases separating them. This CDR3 reads CASSLAATDTQYF. CDR3 in DNA: TGTGCCAGCAGCTTGGCAGCTACAGATACGCAGTATTTT.

This chain connects TRBV28 to TRBJ2-2; perhaps TRBD2 as D (6 bases). Trimming left V 7 bases short and J 5 bases short, with 20 bases between. The CDR3 runs 16 residues. CDR1 and CDR2 from the germline V gene are MDHEN and SYDVKM. The CDR3 protein is CASNHLGSRETGELFF. The CDR3 bases are TGTGCCAGCAACCACCTCGGGAGCCGGGAAACCGGGGAGCTGTTTTTT.

This clone was seen a few times. The sample contains more than one DNA sequence encoding this CDR3. The rearrangement joins TRBV27 to TRBJ2-7; TRBD1 aligns across 8 bases. This CDR3 spans 16 amino acids. V lost 2 bases to trimming and J lost 4 bases; unmatched junction nucleotides: 10. From germline, CDR1 is MNHEY and CDR2 SMNVEV (reference sequence). The CDR3 spells CASSLSAGTGVYEQYF. The CDR3, as DNA: TGTGCCAGCAGTTTAAGTGCGGGGACAGGCGTGTACGAGCAGTACTTC.

The chain carries TRBV7-9 and TRBJ2-7; possibly TRBD1 or TRBD2 for D (5 bases each). Trimming pared 6 bases from V and 1 base from J, leaving 19 bases between. The CDR3 is 16 amino acids. Germline loops: CDR1 SEHNR, CDR2 FQNEAQ (reference sequence). The CDR3 here is CASSPPGPVKSYEQYF. The CDR3 nucleotides are TGTGCCAGCAGTCCCCCGGGACCAGTAAAATCCTACGAGCAGTACTTC.

This chain connects TRBV4-1 to TRBJ2-7, with D maybe TRBD2 (6 bases). Germline-derived CDR1 and CDR2 are MGHRA and YSYEKL. V lost 0 bases, J lost 9 bases, and 18 bases lay in between. The CDR3 runs 15 residues. This chain's CDR3 is CASSQEPDVRRGQYF. Written as DNA, the CDR3 is TGCGCCAGCAGCCAAGAACCGGACGTAAGGAGGGGGCAGTACTTC.

This rearrangement joins TRBV19 to TRBJ1-1, with D unresolved. This CDR3 is built from 13 residues. Trimming pared 5 bases from V and 1 base from J, leaving 8 bases between. CDR1 is LNHDA and CDR2 is SQIVND in the germline V gene (reference sequence). CDR3 loop: CASSWSGNTEAFF. Written as DNA, the CDR3 is TGTGCCAGTAGTTGGTCCGGGAACACTGAAGCTTTCTTT.

This chain uses TRBV29-1 with TRBJ1-2; TRBD1 might be the D (6 bases). The CDR3 has 11 residues. Trimming left V 6 bases short and J 8 bases short, with 13 bases between. CDR1 and CDR2 from the germline V gene are SQVTM and ANQGSEA. CDR3 DNA sequence: TGCAGCGTGGCCAGGACAGACGGCTACACCTTC. Translation: CSVARTDGYTF. Filled out from reference TRBV29-1 and TRBJ1-2, the complete variable domain reads SAVISQKPSRDICQRGTSLTIQCQVDSQVTMMFWYRQQPGQSLTLIATANQGSEATYESGFVIDKFPISRPNLTFSTLTVSNMSPEDSSIYLCSVARTDGYTFGSGTRLTVV.

J is TRBJ2-3 and V is TRBV19; the D call may be TRBD1 or TRBD2 (7 bases each). Germline V gene lookup returns CDR1 LNHDA and CDR2 SQIVND (reference sequence). The V and J ends lost 9 bases and 0 bases respectively, with 13 bases between them. The CDR3 has 14 amino acids. DNA of the CDR3: TGTGCCAGCCAGGGGGGACTAAGCACAGATACGCAGTATTTT. It is translated as CASQGGLSTDTQYF.